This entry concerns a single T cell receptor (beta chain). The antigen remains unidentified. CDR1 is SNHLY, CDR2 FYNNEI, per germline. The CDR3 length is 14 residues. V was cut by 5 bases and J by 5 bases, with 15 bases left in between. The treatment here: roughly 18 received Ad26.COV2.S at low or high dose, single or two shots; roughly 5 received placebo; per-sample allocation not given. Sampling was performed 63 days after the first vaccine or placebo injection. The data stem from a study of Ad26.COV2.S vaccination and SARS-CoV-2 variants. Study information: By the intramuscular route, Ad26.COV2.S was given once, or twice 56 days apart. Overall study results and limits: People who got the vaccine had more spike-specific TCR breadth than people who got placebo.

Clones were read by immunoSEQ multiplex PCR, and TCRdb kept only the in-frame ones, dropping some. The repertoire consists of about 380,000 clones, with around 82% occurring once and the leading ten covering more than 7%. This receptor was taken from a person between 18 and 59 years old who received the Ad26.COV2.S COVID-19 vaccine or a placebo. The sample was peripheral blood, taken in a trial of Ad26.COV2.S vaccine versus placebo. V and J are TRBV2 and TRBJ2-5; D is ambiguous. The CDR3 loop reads CASSSIPGWETQYF. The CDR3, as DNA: TGTGCCAGCAGTTCGATTCCCGGCTGGGAGACCCAGTACTTC.